The rows below give T cell receptor beta chains drawn from one sample of a study of CD8 T cells in ankylosing spondylitis. MiXCR was run by TCRdb on the 5' RACE reads, yielding one entry per CDR3 protein. The data contain about 510,000 distinct CDR3 sequences, approximately 5% of them singletons. The sequenced sample was blood, either unsorted or a sorted T cell fraction (not recorded which). The receptors stem from a male donor with ankylosing spondylitis. Each CDR3 is given without its conserved first and last residue. Each record gives: CDR3 protein, J gene, V gene.

CDR3: ASSFRGGTGIREQY; J: TRBJ2-7; V: TRBV12-3/TRBV12-4
CDR3: ASSYWGGDTQY; J: TRBJ2-3; V: TRBV6-2/TRBV6-3
CDR3: ASSITGRNGYT; J: TRBJ1-2; V: TRBV12-3/TRBV12-4
CDR3: ASSQDGRPTDTQY; J: TRBJ2-3; V: TRBV4-3
CDR3: AISAGDSSHEQF; J: TRBJ2-1; V: TRBV10-3
CDR3: ASSVVAGEDTQY; J: TRBJ2-3; V: TRBV9
CDR3: ASSQDVAAGEETQY; J: TRBJ2-5; V: TRBV4-2
CDR3: CARGQGGYQETQY; J: TRBJ2-5; V: TRBV20-1
CDR3: ASSLVGYDSYEQY; J: TRBJ2-7; V: TRBV5-6
CDR3: ASSQVEGVYGYT; J: TRBJ1-2; V: TRBV4-3
CDR3: ASSPPRIPYGYT; J: TRBJ1-2; V: TRBV18
CDR3: ASSSRRDWGAREEQY; J: TRBJ2-7; V: TRBV7-8
CDR3: ASSRDSGGYT; J: TRBJ1-2; V: TRBV3-1
CDR3: ASSLGPSNEQF; J: TRBJ2-1; V: TRBV7-2
CDR3: ASTSETSGYNEQF; J: TRBJ2-1; V: TRBV12-3/TRBV12-4
CDR3: ASSQEASGRRDTQY; J: TRBJ2-3; V: TRBV4-3
CDR3: ASSFDRIYEQY; J: TRBJ2-7; V: TRBV7-8
CDR3: ASSPGTGWAYEQY; J: TRBJ2-7; V: TRBV7-6
CDR3: ASSLGTATTYYGYT; J: TRBJ1-2; V: TRBV5-6
CDR3: ASSDREQRGNEQF; J: TRBJ2-1; V: TRBV9
CDR3: SASSTSGGAETQY; J: TRBJ2-5; V: TRBV20-1
CDR3: ASNSLYNEQF; J: TRBJ2-1; V: TRBV28
CDR3: AISEETPGETLGYEQY; J: TRBJ2-7; V: TRBV10-3
CDR3: SAPTGGTYEQY; J: TRBJ2-7; V: TRBV20-1
CDR3: ASSPAALNTGELF; J: TRBJ2-2; V: TRBV18
CDR3: ASSLDQGTGELF; J: TRBJ2-2; V: TRBV5-4
CDR3: ASSQAPWTGHGYT; J: TRBJ1-2; V: TRBV4-1
CDR3: ASSPGPGELF; J: TRBJ2-2; V: TRBV7-3
CDR3: SALLRRELF; J: TRBJ2-2; V: TRBV20-1
CDR3: AICQFTGGAPGNIQY; J: TRBJ2-4; V: TRBV2
CDR3: ASSQDKTEAF; J: TRBJ1-1; V: TRBV6-5
CDR3: ASSSMGSSYEQY; J: TRBJ2-7; V: TRBV7-2
CDR3: ATNDPSGYNEQF; J: TRBJ2-1; V: TRBV24-1
CDR3: ASSLRTGTGNYGYT; J: TRBJ1-2; V: TRBV7-2
CDR3: ASSQGIQDSYEQY; J: TRBJ2-7; V: TRBV4-3
CDR3: ASSTKENNDEQF; J: TRBJ2-1; V: TRBV7-9
CDR3: ATSIGAQPQH; J: TRBJ1-5; V: TRBV13
CDR3: SARSRTVAYEQY; J: TRBJ2-7; V: TRBV20-1
CDR3: SVRQGDTQY; J: TRBJ2-3; V: TRBV29-1
CDR3: ASSLFPRDQPQH; J: TRBJ1-5; V: TRBV27
CDR3: SVELTGLDGYT; J: TRBJ1-2; V: TRBV29-1
CDR3: ASSPGRGTSDSNQPQH; J: TRBJ1-5; V: TRBV4-2
CDR3: SARDRLAGPYNEQF; J: TRBJ2-1; V: TRBV20-1
CDR3: SARAGRRGTSNYPGPNQPQH; J: TRBJ1-5; V: TRBV20-1
CDR3: SASIPPGPDEQF; J: TRBJ2-1; V: TRBV20-1
CDR3: SATTTRGKRPKNIQY; J: TRBJ2-4; V: TRBV20-1
CDR3: ASSYEGFEQF; J: TRBJ2-1; V: TRBV6-2/TRBV6-3
CDR3: ASSPRRTKSYEQY; J: TRBJ2-7; V: TRBV18
CDR3: SVVPGEETQY; J: TRBJ2-5; V: TRBV29-1
CDR3: SVATGVDTEAF; J: TRBJ1-1; V: TRBV29-1
CDR3: ASSEVRGREQY; J: TRBJ2-7; V: TRBV6-1
CDR3: ASSPWDRASRETQY; J: TRBJ2-5; V: TRBV12-3/TRBV12-4
CDR3: ASSQVLVSYEQY; J: TRBJ2-7; V: TRBV4-1